Listed below are T cell receptor beta chains from one sample, sequenced in a study of CD8 T cells in Susac syndrome. TCRdb reanalysed the immunoSEQ multiplex PCR reads using MiXCR and keeps one entry per CDR3 protein. The repertoire holds under 300,000 distinct CDR3 sequences, with 95% to 97% as singletons. Sequenced input: CD4+ T cells from PBMCs. The origin of the receptors is a human donor with Susac syndrome. Each CDR3 is given with its conserved first and last residue. D genes are given only for firm matches. The size field is filled for only some rows; it gives once, few, many or a size class.

TRBD1	TRBJ2-5	once	TRBV29-1	TGCAGCTGCTCCCCCGGGACAGGGGGAGAGACCCAGTACTTC	CSCSPGTGGETQYF
TRBD2	TRBJ2-2	.	TRBV29-1	TGCAGCGCGACTAGCGGGAGGACCGGGGAGCTGTTTTTT	CSATSGRTGELFF
TRBD2	TRBJ2-1	once	TRBV7-6	TGTGCCAGCAGCCCGACCCCCCTAGCGGGAGGCTACAATGAGCAGTTCTTC	CASSPTPLAGGYNEQFF
.	TRBJ2-1	.	TRBV18	TGTGCCAGCTCCCGTAGGGACATCAATGAGCAGTTCTTC	CASSRRDINEQFF
.	TRBJ2-6	.	TRBV27	TGTGCCAGCAGACCTTCTGGGGCCAACGTCCTGACTTTC	CASRPSGANVLTF
TRBD2	TRBJ2-1	.	TRBV20-1	TGCAGTGCGGGACTAGCGGGAGTTCACCCAGGCGATGAGCAGTTCTTC	CSAGLAGVHPGDEQFF
.	TRBJ2-5	.	TRBV9	TGTGCCAGCAGCGTAGGCGGGACACAAGAGACCCAGTACTTC	CASSVGGTQETQYF
.	TRBJ2-3	.	TRBV20-1	TGCAGTGCTAGAGATAGGGTAGCGGAAAACACAGATACGCAGTATTTT	CSARDRVAENTDTQYF
TRBD1	TRBJ2-1	.	TRBV29-1	TGCAGCGCCTCCGGGACAGGGGGCCATGAGCAGTTCTTC	CSASGTGGHEQFF
TRBD1	TRBJ1-1	once	TRBV29-1	TGCAGCGTTGTGGGGACAGGGAGGACTGAAGCTTTCTTT	CSVVGTGRTEAFF
.	TRBJ1-4	.	TRBV4-1	TGCGCCAGCAGCCAAGGGCCGACGGAGGCGTCGGAAAAACTGTTTTTT	CASSQGPTEASEKLFF
.	TRBJ2-7	.	TRBV13	TGTGCCAGCAGTTCAGGGCGGGAGCAGTACTTC	CASSSGREQYF
.	TRBJ1-1	.	TRBV30	TGTGCCTGGAGTCGACACTCTTCGGGGAACACTGAAGCTTTCTTT	CAWSRHSSGNTEAFF
.	TRBJ2-5	once	TRBV7-2	TGTGCCATCCTAGGGGGGAGTATGGAGACCCAGTACTTC	CAILGGSMETQYF
TRBD2	TRBJ2-1	once	TRBV11-2	TGTGCCAGCAGCTTAGTGAGACTAGCGCACAATGAGCAGTTCTTC	CASSLVRLAHNEQFF
.	TRBJ1-1	.	TRBV28	TGTGCCAGCAACCAGGGGTTGAACACTGAAGCTTTCTTT	CASNQGLNTEAFF
.	TRBJ1-2	.	TRBV30	TGTGCCTGGAGTATTTGGGCGCTTACGGCTAACTATGGCTACACCTTC	CAWSIWALTANYGYTF
.	TRBJ2-3	.	TRBV28	TGTGCCAGCAGTTTACTCGGGGGAAAACCTAGCACAGATACGCAGTATTTT	CASSLLGGKPSTDTQYF
.	TRBJ2-3	.	TRBV12-5	TGTGCTACCTTATCAGGTGTCGATACGCAGTATTTT	CATLSGVDTQYF
.	TRBJ2-7	.	TRBV21-1	TGTGCCAGCACGGTTCGCCTTTCCTCTAACGAGCAGTACTTC	CASTVRLSSNEQYF
.	TRBJ2-7	.	TRBV20-1	TGCAGTGCGGAAACAGGGATCCACTACGAGCAGTACTTC	CSAETGIHYEQYF
.	TRBJ2-5	.	TRBV3-1	TGTGCCAGCAGCCCCGGGGTGTGGGAGACCCAGTACTTC	CASSPGVWETQYF
.	TRBJ1-2	.	TRBV25-1	TGTGCCAGCAGTCACTTGGGAGGGAACTATGGCTACACCTTC	CASSHLGGNYGYTF
.	TRBJ1-2	once	TRBV20-1	TGCAGTGCTAGAGTGGATCGTCTCTATGGCTACACCTTC	CSARVDRLYGYTF
.	TRBJ2-1	.	TRBV28	TGTGCCAGCAGTTCCCCCGGGCAGCTCGGCTCCTACAATGAGCAGTTCTTC	CASSSPGQLGSYNEQFF
.	TRBJ1-1	.	TRBV18	TGTGCCAGCTCACCAGCGGTTGACACTGAAGCTTTCTTT	CASSPAVDTEAFF
.	TRBJ2-7	few	TRBV29-1	TGCAGCGCGAAGGCCAGGGGCCAATTCAGCTACGAGCAGTACTTC	CSAKARGQFSYEQYF
TRBD2	TRBJ2-7	.	TRBV4-1	TGCGCCAGCAGCCAAATACTAGCGGGAGTCCCCTACGAGCAGTACTTC	CASSQILAGVPYEQYF
TRBD2	TRBJ2-2	.	TRBV20-1	TGCAGTGTCGGTGCGGGAGGAAACACCGGGGAGCTGTTTTTT	CSVGAGGNTGELFF
.	TRBJ2-7	.	TRBV11-2	TGTGCCAGCAGCTACACAGGGTCCTCCGAGCAGTACTTC	CASSYTGSSEQYF
.	TRBJ1-2	.	TRBV30	TGTGCCTGGAGTGTACAGGGACGCTACACCTTC	CAWSVQGRYTF
.	TRBJ1-4	once	TRBV29-1	TGCAGCGTCCAGGGTAGAAATGAAAAACTGTTTTTT	CSVQGRNEKLFF
.	TRBJ1-1	.	TRBV3-1	TGTGCCAGCAGCCAAGACGCCGGGTTCACTGAAGCTTTCTTT	CASSQDAGFTEAFF
TRBD1	TRBJ1-2	.	TRBV6-5	TGTGCCAGCAGTTACTCGACCAGGGGGTATGGCTACACCTTC	CASSYSTRGYGYTF
.	TRBJ2-7	.	TRBV20-1	TGCAGTGCCAGGGGTACAGCCGCCTACGAGCAGTACTTC	CSARGTAAYEQYF
TRBD1	TRBJ2-1	.	TRBV2	TGTGCCAGCAGTGATTCAGGGGTGACAGGGCTGTTC	CASSDSGVTGLF
.	TRBJ2-6	.	TRBV9	TGTGCCAGCAGCTCCCGATGGGGTGGGAGCTCTGGGGCCAACGTCCTGACTTTC	CASSSRWGGSSGANVLTF
TRBD2	TRBJ2-1	.	TRBV20-1	TGCAGTGCTAGAGATCTAGCGGGGACCAACAATGAGCAGTTCTTC	CSARDLAGTNNEQFF
.	TRBJ2-5	.	TRBV20-1	TGCAGTGCTACAGGGAGATATTTGGAGACCCAGTACTTC	CSATGRYLETQYF
.	TRBJ2-3	.	TRBV20-1	TGCAGTGCTCGCCCAGTCAATAGTGGGGGGGCCACAGATACGCAGTATTTT	CSARPVNSGGATDTQYF
.	TRBJ2-4	.	TRBV30	TGTGCCTGGAGTAGCGGACAACCAGCCAAAAACATTCAGTACTTC	CAWSSGQPAKNIQYF
.	TRBJ2-1	.	TRBV11-3	TGTGCCAGCAGCTCCGGTGTAGGGCCGGTTGGCAATGAGCAGTTCTTC	CASSSGVGPVGNEQFF
.	TRBJ1-2	.	TRBV20-1	TGCAGTGCTAGAAGGGGCGGGTGGACGGAACCCTTGAATGGCTACACCTTC	CSARRGGWTEPLNGYTF
TRBD2	TRBJ2-1	.	TRBV4-1	TGCGCCAGCAGCCAGGTACTAGCGAACAATGAGCAGTTCTTC	CASSQVLANNEQFF
.	TRBJ2-7	.	TRBV9	TGTGCCAGCAGCGTAGGGCTCGATACCTACGAGCAGTACTTC	CASSVGLDTYEQYF
TRBD2	TRBJ2-3	.	TRBV20-1	TGCAGTGCTCCAGCTAGCGGGAGAGGGGATACGCAGTATTTT	CSAPASGRGDTQYF
TRBD2	TRBJ2-3	once	TRBV12-3/TRBV12-4	TGTGCCAGCAGTTTCTCTAGCGGAGCCACAGATACGCAGTATTTT	CASSFSSGATDTQYF
.	TRBJ2-1	.	TRBV11-3	TGTGCCAGCAGCCGAGCACTACCGCCGATCAATGAGCAGTTCTTC	CASSRALPPINEQFF
TRBD1	TRBJ1-5	.	TRBV6-5	TGTGCCAGCAGAAGGACAGGGTCCTCTAATCAGCCCCAGCATTTT	CASRRTGSSNQPQHF
.	TRBJ1-1	.	TRBV7-8	TGTGCCAGCAGCTCCACTCAGCGGTCTTCGAACACTGAAGCTTTCTTT	CASSSTQRSSNTEAFF
TRBD2	TRBJ2-1	.	TRBV15	TGTGCCACCAGCAGAGATCTCGGGACTAGGCCCTACAATGAGCAGTTCTTC	CATSRDLGTRPYNEQFF
.	TRBJ2-3	.	TRBV4-2	TGTGCCAGCAGCCAAGAGACGGAAGGTACGCAGTATTTT	CASSQETEGTQYF
.	TRBJ2-5	.	TRBV29-1	TGCAGCGCCGTCGGGATGGGATTAGCCGAGACCCAGTACTTC	CSAVGMGLAETQYF
TRBD1	TRBJ1-2	once	TRBV3-1	TGTGCCAGCAGCCAAGAGGGGACAGGGGGCTACTATGGCTACACCTTC	CASSQEGTGGYYGYTF
.	TRBJ1-2	.	TRBV3-1	TGTGCCAGCAGCCAAGATGGGACCGGACGTGGCTACACCTTC	CASSQDGTGRGYTF
TRBD2	TRBJ2-3	once	TRBV6-5	TGTGCCAGCAGTTTCGCTAGCGGACCCTCTAGCACAGATACGCAGTATTTT	CASSFASGPSSTDTQYF
TRBD2	TRBJ2-7	.	TRBV20-1	TGCAGTGCTAGTTTCTCCGGGACTAGCGACGAGCAGTACTTC	CSASFSGTSDEQYF
.	TRBJ1-2	.	TRBV29-1	TGCAGCGTTGGACAGAGACATGGCTACACCTTC	CSVGQRHGYTF
.	TRBJ1-1	.	TRBV5-4	TGTGCCAGCAGATCAGGACAGCGGAACACTGAAGCTTTCTTT	CASRSGQRNTEAFF
TRBD1	TRBJ2-3	.	TRBV20-1	TGCAGTGCTAACCAGAACAGGGGGTCACGCACAGATACGCAGTATTTT	CSANQNRGSRTDTQYF